The rows below give T cell receptor beta chains drawn from one sample of a study of T cell changes during pregnancy in multiple sclerosis. Some clones are missing from TCRdb's copy, which holds only in-frame ones; the method was immunoSEQ multiplex PCR. The sample comprises roughly 38,000 clones, 85% to 95% of which are singletons, and approximately 0.79% rests with the top ten. Material: CD4+ T cells from peripheral blood mononuclear cells, obtained before pregnancy. The origin of the receptors is a female donor with multiple sclerosis, enrolled in a pregnancy study. Both conserved end residues are part of each CDR3. Fields, in order: D gene, V gene, clone size, J gene, CDR3 DNA, CDR3 protein. D genes are given only for firm matches. Size tells how often a clone was seen (once, few, many) or the class of an expanded clone, and some rows leave it out.

D: TRBD1
V: TRBV6-5
size: NA
J: TRBJ2-3
DNA: TGTGCCAGCAGTTACCGGGGGACAGGCGGCACAGATACGCAGTATTTT
CDR3: CASSYRGTGGTDTQYF

D: NA
V: TRBV7-9
size: few
J: TRBJ1-1
DNA: TGTGCCAGCAGCTTACAGGGGAGGAACACTGAAGCTTTCTTT
CDR3: CASSLQGRNTEAFF

D: TRBD1
V: TRBV19
size: NA
J: TRBJ1-1
DNA: TGTGCCAGTAGTAGGGGGACAGGAAGATTGAACACTGAAGCTTTCTTT
CDR3: CASSRGTGRLNTEAFF

D: NA
V: TRBV5-5
size: few
J: TRBJ2-1
DNA: TGTGCCAGCAGCCGAATCCCTCCGGGACAACAGTTCTTC
CDR3: CASSRIPPGQQFF

D: TRBD1
V: TRBV19
size: few
J: TRBJ1-1
DNA: TGTGCCAGTAGACCGGACAGGGGAGGAGCTTTCTTT
CDR3: CASRPDRGGAFF

D: TRBD2
V: TRBV5-5
size: once
J: TRBJ2-2
DNA: TGTGCCAGCAGCTCCCCGACTGGACTAGCTCCCGGGGAGCTGTTTTTT
CDR3: CASSSPTGLAPGELFF

D: NA
V: TRBV7-2
size: once
J: TRBJ1-4
DNA: TGTGCCAGCAGTGCCTTTAGGGGGTCGACTAATGAAAAACTGTTTTTT
CDR3: CASSAFRGSTNEKLFF

D: TRBD1
V: TRBV5-1
size: NA
J: TRBJ1-1
DNA: TGCGCCAGCAGCCCGGACAGGCTCACTGAAGCTTTCTTT
CDR3: CASSPDRLTEAFF

D: NA
V: TRBV27
size: NA
J: TRBJ2-1
DNA: TGTGCCAGCAGTTTACAGGCCAATCTAGCTCTAGCGCTCTACAATGAGCAGTTCTTC
CDR3: CASSLQANLALALYNEQFF

D: NA
V: TRBV6-1
size: once
J: TRBJ1-6
DNA: TGTGCCAGCAGTTCCCGACAGATTAATTCACCCCTCCACTTT
CDR3: CASSSRQINSPLHF

D: NA
V: TRBV18
size: NA
J: TRBJ1-1
DNA: TGTGCCAGCTCCCCTAAACAGGGAACTGAAGCTTTCTTT
CDR3: CASSPKQGTEAFF

D: NA
V: TRBV19
size: NA
J: TRBJ2-1
DNA: TGTGCCAGTAGTACCCTCGAGGGAAATGAGCAGTTCTTC
CDR3: CASSTLEGNEQFF

D: NA
V: TRBV7-2
size: NA
J: TRBJ1-1
DNA: TGTGCCAGCAGCTTATACGAGGAAGCTTTCTTT
CDR3: CASSLYEEAFF

D: NA
V: TRBV4-2
size: NA
J: TRBJ2-7
DNA: TGTGCCAGCAGCCAAGAGGTGGGGGCGTACGAGCAGTACTTC
CDR3: CASSQEVGAYEQYF

D: NA
V: TRBV7-2
size: NA
J: TRBJ2-4
DNA: TGTGCCAGCAGCCCGCCGGGGCGGGGGCAAAACATTCAGTACTTC
CDR3: CASSPPGRGQNIQYF

D: TRBD1
V: TRBV28
size: NA
J: TRBJ1-4
DNA: TGTGCCAGCAGTTCCGGGACAGTTAATGAAAAACTGTTTTTT
CDR3: CASSSGTVNEKLFF

D: TRBD2
V: TRBV19
size: once
J: TRBJ2-1
DNA: TGTGCCAGTAGTATGTCCCCGCTAGCGGGATACGGCAATGAGCAGTTCTTC
CDR3: CASSMSPLAGYGNEQFF

D: NA
V: TRBV27
size: NA
J: TRBJ2-5
DNA: TGTGCCAGCAGTTTGCGGCTAGCAGATGTGGAGACCCAGTACTTC
CDR3: CASSLRLADVETQYF

D: TRBD2
V: TRBV7-2
size: NA
J: TRBJ2-1
DNA: TGTGCCAGCAGGCATGGCCCGGGGAGGGCCAGGAATGAGCAGTTCTTC
CDR3: CASRHGPGRARNEQFF

D: NA
V: TRBV7-9
size: NA
J: TRBJ2-1
DNA: TGTGCCAGCAGCTTAAGAACCCAGGGCTATGAGCAGTTCTTC
CDR3: CASSLRTQGYEQFF

D: TRBD2
V: TRBV5-1
size: NA
J: TRBJ2-1
DNA: TGCGCCAGCAGCTCCGGGACTAGCGCGAATGAGCAGTTCTTC
CDR3: CASSSGTSANEQFF

D: NA
V: TRBV28
size: NA
J: TRBJ2-3
DNA: TGTGCCAGCAGTTTATACGGGAGCGGCACAGATACGCAGTATTTT
CDR3: CASSLYGSGTDTQYF

D: NA
V: TRBV7-2
size: NA
J: TRBJ2-3
DNA: TGTGCCAGCAGCTATAAACAGGGTCCTCCCACAGATACGCAGTATTTT
CDR3: CASSYKQGPPTDTQYF

D: TRBD2
V: TRBV2
size: NA
J: TRBJ2-3
DNA: TGTGCCAGCAGAAACGGCTACGGGAGGGTAGATACGCAGTATTTT
CDR3: CASRNGYGRVDTQYF

D: TRBD1
V: TRBV6-1
size: NA
J: TRBJ1-1
DNA: TGTGCCAGCAGACTTACAGGGGTAACTGAAGCTTTCTTT
CDR3: CASRLTGVTEAFF

D: NA
V: TRBV28
size: NA
J: TRBJ2-7
DNA: TGTGCCAGCAGTTTAAGCGGTGGCGAGCAGTACTTC
CDR3: CASSLSGGEQYF

D: TRBD2
V: TRBV28
size: NA
J: TRBJ2-1
DNA: TGTGCCACCGAGTCATACCTAGCGGGAGCTGAGCAGTTCTTC
CDR3: CATESYLAGAEQFF

D: NA
V: TRBV29-1
size: NA
J: TRBJ2-5
DNA: TGCAGCGTTGAAGGTCTATCCGGGAGCCTAGAGACCCAGTACTTC
CDR3: CSVEGLSGSLETQYF

D: TRBD1
V: TRBV6-5
size: NA
J: TRBJ1-2
DNA: TGTGCCAGCAGAGAGGAGGGGGCGTTGTCCTATGGCTACACCTTC
CDR3: CASREEGALSYGYTF

D: NA
V: TRBV27
size: NA
J: TRBJ2-1
DNA: TGTGCCAGCAGTCCACGGGGAAGAGATTATTACAATGAGCAGTTCTTC
CDR3: CASSPRGRDYYNEQFF

D: NA
V: TRBV7-9
size: NA
J: TRBJ2-2
DNA: TGTGCCAGGGGGGACTCAAGGAACACCGGGGAGCTGTTTTTT
CDR3: CARGDSRNTGELFF